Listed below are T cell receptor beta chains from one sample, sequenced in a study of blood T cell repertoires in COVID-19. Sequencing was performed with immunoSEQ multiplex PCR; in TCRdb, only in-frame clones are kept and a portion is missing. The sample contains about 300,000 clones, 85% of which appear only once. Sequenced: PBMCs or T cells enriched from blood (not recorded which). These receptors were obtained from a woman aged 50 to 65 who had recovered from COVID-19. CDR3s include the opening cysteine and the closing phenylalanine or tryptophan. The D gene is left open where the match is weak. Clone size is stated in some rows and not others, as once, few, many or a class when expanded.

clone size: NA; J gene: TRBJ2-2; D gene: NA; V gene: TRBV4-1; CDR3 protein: CASSQVHRDTGELFF; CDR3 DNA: TGCGCCAGCAGCCAAGTTCACAGGGACACCGGGGAGCTGTTTTTT
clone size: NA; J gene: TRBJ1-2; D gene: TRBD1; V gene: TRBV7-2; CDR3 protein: CASSLGQGATNYGYTF; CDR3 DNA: TGTGCCAGCAGCTTAGGACAGGGGGCGACAAACTATGGCTACACCTTC
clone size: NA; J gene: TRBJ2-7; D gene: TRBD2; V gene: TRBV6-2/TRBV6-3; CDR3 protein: CASSYVGGAYEQYF; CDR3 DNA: TGTGCCAGCAGTTACGTCGGGGGGGCCTACGAGCAGTACTTC
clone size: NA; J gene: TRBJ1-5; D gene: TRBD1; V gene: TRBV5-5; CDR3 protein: CASRSRQGARGSNQPQHF; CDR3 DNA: TGTGCCAGCAGATCAAGACAGGGGGCGCGGGGTAGCAATCAGCCCCAGCATTTT
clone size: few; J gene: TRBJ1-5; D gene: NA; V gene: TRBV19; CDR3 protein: CASSKSGENQPQHF; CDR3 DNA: TGTGCCAGTAGTAAGTCAGGCGAGAATCAGCCCCAGCATTTT
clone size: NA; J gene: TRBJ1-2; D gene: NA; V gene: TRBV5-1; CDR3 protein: CASSLVSGENGYTF; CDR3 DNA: TGCGCCAGCAGCTTGGTTTCGGGGGAGAATGGCTACACCTTC
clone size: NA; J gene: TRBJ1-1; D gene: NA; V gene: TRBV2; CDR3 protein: CASSDLGVVNTEAFF; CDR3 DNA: TGTGCCAGCAGTGATCTCGGGGTGGTGAACACTGAAGCTTTCTTT
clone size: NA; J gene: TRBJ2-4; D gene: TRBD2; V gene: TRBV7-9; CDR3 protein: CASSRWAGGRNIQYF; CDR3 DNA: TGTGCCAGCAGCCGGTGGGCGGGAGGCCGGAACATTCAGTACTTC
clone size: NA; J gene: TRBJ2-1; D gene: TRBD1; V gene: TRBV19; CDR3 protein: CASSPRPGTGGWNEQFF; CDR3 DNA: TGTGCCAGTAGTCCCCGACCCGGGACAGGGGGATGGAATGAGCAGTTCTTC
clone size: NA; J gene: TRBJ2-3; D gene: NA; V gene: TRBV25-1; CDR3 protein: CASSEYASDTDTQYF; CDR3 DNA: TGTGCCAGCAGTGAATACGCTAGCGATACAGATACGCAGTATTTT
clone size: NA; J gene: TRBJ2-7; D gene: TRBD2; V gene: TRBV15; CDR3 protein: CATSRGGSSYEQYF; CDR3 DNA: TGTGCCACCAGCAGAGGCGGGAGCTCCTACGAGCAGTACTTC
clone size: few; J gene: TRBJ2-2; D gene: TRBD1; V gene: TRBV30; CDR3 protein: CAWKKDRVAGELFF; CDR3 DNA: TGTGCCTGGAAAAAGGACAGGGTGGCCGGGGAGCTGTTTTTT
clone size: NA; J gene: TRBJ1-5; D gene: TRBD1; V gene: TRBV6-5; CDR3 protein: CASSRGQGLPQPQHF; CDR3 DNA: TGTGCCAGCAGCCGGGGACAGGGCTTACCTCAGCCCCAGCATTTT
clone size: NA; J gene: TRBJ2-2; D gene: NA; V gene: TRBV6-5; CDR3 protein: CASSYLGELFF; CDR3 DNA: TGTGCCAGCAGTTACCTCGGGGAGCTGTTTTTT
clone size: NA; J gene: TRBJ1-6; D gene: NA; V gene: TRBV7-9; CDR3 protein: CASSLGPVSNSPLHF; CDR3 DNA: TGTGCCAGCAGCTTAGGCCCAGTTTCGAATTCACCCCTCCACTTT
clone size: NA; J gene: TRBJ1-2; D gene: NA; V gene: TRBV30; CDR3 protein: CAWSSSNYGYTF; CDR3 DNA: TGTGCCTGGAGTTCTTCTAACTATGGCTACACCTTC
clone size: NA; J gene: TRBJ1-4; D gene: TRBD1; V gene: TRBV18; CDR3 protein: CASSPRQGSTNEKLFF; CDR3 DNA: TGTGCCAGCTCACCCAGACAGGGCTCAACTAATGAAAAACTGTTTTTT
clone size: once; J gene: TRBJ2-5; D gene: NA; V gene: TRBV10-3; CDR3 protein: CAISYREGETQYF; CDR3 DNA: TGTGCCATCAGTTACAGGGAGGGAGAGACCCAGTACTTC
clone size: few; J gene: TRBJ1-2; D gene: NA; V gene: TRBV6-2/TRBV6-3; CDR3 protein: CASSYEGVAGYTF; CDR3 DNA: TGTGCCAGCAGTTACGAAGGGGTGGCCGGCTACACCTTC
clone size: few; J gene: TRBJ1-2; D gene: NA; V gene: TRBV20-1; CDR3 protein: CSAQQSYGYTF; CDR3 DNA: TGCAGTGCCCAACAGAGTTATGGCTACACCTTC
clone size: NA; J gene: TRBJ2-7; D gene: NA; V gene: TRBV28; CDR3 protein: CASLPAGKVYEQYF; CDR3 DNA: TGTGCCAGCCTTCCGGCGGGGAAGGTCTACGAGCAGTACTTC
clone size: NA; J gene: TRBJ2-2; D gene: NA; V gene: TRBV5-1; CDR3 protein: CASSLAQGIVTGELFF; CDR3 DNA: TGCGCCAGCAGCTTGGCTCAGGGAATTGTCACCGGGGAGCTGTTTTTT